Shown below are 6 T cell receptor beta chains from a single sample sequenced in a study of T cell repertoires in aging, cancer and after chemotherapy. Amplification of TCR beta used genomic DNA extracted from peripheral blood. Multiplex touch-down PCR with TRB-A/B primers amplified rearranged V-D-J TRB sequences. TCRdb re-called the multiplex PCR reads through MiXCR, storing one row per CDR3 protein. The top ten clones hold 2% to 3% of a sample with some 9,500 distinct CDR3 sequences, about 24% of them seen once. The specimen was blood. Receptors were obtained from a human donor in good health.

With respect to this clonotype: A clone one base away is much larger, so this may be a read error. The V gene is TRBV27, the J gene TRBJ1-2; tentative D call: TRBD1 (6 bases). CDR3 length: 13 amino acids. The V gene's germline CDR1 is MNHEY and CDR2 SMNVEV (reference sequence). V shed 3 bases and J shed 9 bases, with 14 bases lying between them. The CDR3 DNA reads TGTGCCAGCAGTTTCTCGGGGGGCTCTAGCTACACCTTC. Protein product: CASSFSGGSSYTF.

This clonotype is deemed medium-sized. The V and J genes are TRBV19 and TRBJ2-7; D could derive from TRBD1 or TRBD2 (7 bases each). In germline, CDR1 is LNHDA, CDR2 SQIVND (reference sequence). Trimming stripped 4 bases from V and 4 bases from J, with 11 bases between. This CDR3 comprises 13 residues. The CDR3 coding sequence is TGTGCCAGTAGTACGCAGGGGGGGTACGAGCAGTACTTC. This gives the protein CASSTQGGYEQYF.

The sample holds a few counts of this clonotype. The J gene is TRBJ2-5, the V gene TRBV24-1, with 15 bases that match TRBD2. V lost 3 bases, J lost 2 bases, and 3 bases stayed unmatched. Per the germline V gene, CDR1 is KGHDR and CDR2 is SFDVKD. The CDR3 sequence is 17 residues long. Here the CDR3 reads CATSDIGLAGGQETQYF. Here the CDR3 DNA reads TGTGCCACCAGTGATATCGGACTAGCGGGAGGGCAAGAGACCCAGTACTTC.

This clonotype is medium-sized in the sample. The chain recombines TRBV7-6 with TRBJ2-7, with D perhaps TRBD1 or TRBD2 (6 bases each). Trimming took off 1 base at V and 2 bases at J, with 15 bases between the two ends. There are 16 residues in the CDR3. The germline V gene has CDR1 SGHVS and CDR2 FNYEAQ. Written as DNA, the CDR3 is TGTGCCAGCAGCTTAGTCGGGGGCCCGACCACCTACGAGCAGTACTTC. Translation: CASSLVGGPTTYEQYF.

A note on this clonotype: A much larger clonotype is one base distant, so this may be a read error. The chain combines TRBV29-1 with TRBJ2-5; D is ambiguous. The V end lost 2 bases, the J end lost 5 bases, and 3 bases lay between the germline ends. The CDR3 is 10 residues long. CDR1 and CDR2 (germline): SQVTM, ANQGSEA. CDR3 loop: CSVERETQYF. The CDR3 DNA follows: TGCAGCGTTGAAAGGGAGACCCAGTACTTC.

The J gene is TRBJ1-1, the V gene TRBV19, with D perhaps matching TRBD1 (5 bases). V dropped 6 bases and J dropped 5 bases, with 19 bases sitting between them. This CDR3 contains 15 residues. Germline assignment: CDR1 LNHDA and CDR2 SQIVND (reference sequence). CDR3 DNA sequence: TGTGCCAGTAGCGCCCGGGGACCTTCGAGAACTGAAGCTTTCTTT. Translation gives CASSARGPSRTEAFF.